This T cell receptor (beta chain) was captured in a study of control samples from healthy donors and cancer patients. The table came from immunoSEQ multiplex PCR; TCRdb's copy has only in-frame clones and leaves some out. The sample records some 130,000 clones, 90% being singletons. This TCR derives from a middle-aged man in good health. The specimen sequenced was blood.

CDR3 sequence (DNA): TGTGCCAGTAGTACCCAATCCATTGGCAATCAGCCCCAGCATTTT. Its protein product is CASSTQSIGNQPQHF. The rearrangement joins TRBV19 to TRBJ1-5; no clear D gene. V lost 4 bases and J 2 bases, leaving 12 bases between the germline ends. This CDR3 is 15 amino acids long. Germline V gene lookup returns CDR1 LNHDA and CDR2 SQIVND (reference sequence).